A single sample is the source of the 29 T cell receptor beta chains below, sequenced in a study of response to subunit inactivated influenza vaccine (dated by TCRdb to 2016 to 2019). Receptor libraries were prepared by RT-PCR. Sequencing took place on an Illumina HiSeq 2500. TCRdb applied fastp at Q25 and MiXCR to the public reads, then kept only in-frame beta chains. Rows with a matching CDR3 protein are joined into one entry that keeps the most common DNA and genes. This sample comprises roughly 290,000 distinct CDR3 sequences, just over 20% of them detected only once. The ten largest clonotypes hold 10% of the sample. Here the sequenced sample was PBMCs from blood, taken about 20 months after vaccination. These receptors were collected from a man between 50 and 69 years old who received an inactivated influenza vaccine. Donor details come from another sample of the same person, matched by shared clones.

The J gene is TRBJ2-7, the V gene TRBV6-5; TRBD2 matches at 9 bases. CDR1 is MNHEY, CDR2 SVGAGI, per germline. Losses at the gene ends were 4 bases for V and 6 bases for J; bases not matched to a gene: 10. The CDR3 is 15 residues long. CDR3: CASSSVSSGMGEQYF. The CDR3 nucleotides read TGTGCCAGCAGTTCAGTCTCTAGCGGGATGGGCGAGCAGTACTTC.

The V and J genes are TRBV5-4 and TRBJ1-1; a possible D gene is TRBD1 (5 bases). V lost 0 bases to trimming and J lost 6 bases, with 9 bases between them. Germline V gives CDR1 SGHNT, CDR2 YYREEE (reference sequence). CDR3 length equals 13 residues. Written as DNA, the CDR3 is TGTGCCAGCAGCTTGGAGCGGGGACCTGAAGCTTTCTTT. Translating gives CASSLERGPEAFF.

There are a few counts of this clonotype. CDR3: CSAQEANQPQHF. The DNA for the CDR3 is TGCAGTGCACAGGAGGCTAATCAGCCCCAGCATTTT. V is TRBV20-1 and J is TRBJ1-5, with D possibly TRBD1 on 5 matching bases. The CDR3 sequence is 12 residues long. Germline CDR1 is DFQATT and CDR2 is SNEGSKA (reference sequence). The V end was cut by 6 bases, the J end by 4 bases, with 10 bases between.

This clonotype appeared a few times. The chain links TRBV4-1 to TRBJ2-2, with TRBD1 matching over 7 bases. The CDR3 is 15 amino acids. The germline V gene has CDR1 MGHRA and CDR2 YSYEKL. V was pared by 5 bases and J by 6 bases, with 9 bases of the junction left unmatched. The CDR3 region has the DNA TGCGCCAGCAGCTTCCGACAGGGTTGGGCCGGGGAGCTGTTTTTT. The encoded protein is CASSFRQGWAGELFF.

This sequence joins TRBV12-3 or TRBV12-4 and TRBJ1-2; possibly TRBD1 for D (5 bases). This CDR3 comprises 13 residues. V lost 5 bases and J 1 base, leaving 8 bases between the germline ends. CDR3 nucleotides: TGTGCCAGCAGTATCGACAGTAACTATGGCTACACCTTC. Residues: CASSIDSNYGYTF.

This clonotype occurred a few times. CDR3 sequence (DNA): TGCAGCGTTAGAGGGGGTATTAGCTCCTACGAGCAGTACTTC. Its protein product is CSVRGGISSYEQYF. The chain couples TRBV29-1 to TRBJ2-7; a possible D gene is TRBD1 (6 bases). Trimming left V 5 bases short and J 0 bases short, with 14 bases between. The CDR3 sequence is 14 residues long. Germline CDR1 and CDR2: SQVTM and ANQGSEA.

The chain joins TRBV5-1 to TRBJ1-1; 9 bases match TRBD1. The CDR3 length is 14 residues. The V gene end was trimmed by 5 bases and the J gene end by 6 bases; junction bases not matched to a gene: 8. The germline CDR1 and CDR2 sequences are SGHRS and YFSETQ. The CDR3 DNA sequence: TGCGCCAGCAGTGTCAAGGACAGGGGCTCTGAAGCTTTCTTT. This codes for CASSVKDRGSEAFF.

The rearrangement links TRBV10-3 to TRBJ2-5; TRBD1 might be the D (7 bases). CDR1 is ENHRY and CDR2 is SYGVKD in the germline V gene. Trimming took 10 bases from V and 4 from J, leaving 16 bases between them. This CDR3 has 13 residues. Here the CDR3 reads CATGGAGGETQYF. The DNA for the CDR3 is TGTGCCACCGGAGGGGCAGGGGGAGAGACCCAGTACTTC.

This chain links TRBV21-1 with TRBJ2-1. TRBV21-1 is shown as a pseudogene. This CDR3 is built from 13 residues. CDR3 sequence reads: CASSKVGSGEQFF. CDR3 nucleotides: TGTGCCAGCAGCAAAGTTGGCTCCGGTGAGCAGTTCTTC.

The V and J genes are TRBV29-1 and TRBJ2-1, with 12 bases that match TRBD2. Germline V lookup: CDR1 SQVTM, CDR2 ANQGSEA. Germline trimming cut 7 bases from V and 6 bases from J; bases unmatched to any gene: 4. CDR3 size: 13 residues. CDR3: CSAPGLAGNEQFF. In nucleotides, the CDR3 is TGCAGCGCACCGGGACTAGCGGGCAATGAGCAGTTCTTC.

This clonotype was counted a few times. This chain links TRBV2 with TRBJ1-5; 10 bases are shared with TRBD1. The CDR3 has 16 residues. Per the germline V gene, CDR1 is SNHLY and CDR2 is FYNNEI. V lost 5 bases, J lost 5 bases, and 9 bases stayed unmatched. The CDR3 DNA sequence: TGTGCCAGCAGTTCCTCTACCGGGACAGGGGATCAGCCCCAGCATTTT. Amino acid sequence: CASSSSTGTGDQPQHF. Supplemented by reference TRBV2 and TRBJ1-5, the full variable domain reads EPEVTQTPSHQVTQMGQEVILRCVPISNHLYFYWYRQILGQKVEFLVSFYNNEISEKSEIFDDQFSVERPDGSNFTLKIRSTKLEDSAMYFCASSSSTGTGDQPQHFGDGTRLSIL.

This chain joins TRBV7-2 and TRBJ2-3, with 11 bases identical to TRBD2. Trimming cost V 5 bases and J 4 bases; bases outside gene matches: 5. CDR3 length equals 15 residues. Germline loops: CDR1 SGHTA, CDR2 FQGNSA. In nucleotides, the CDR3 is TGTGCCAGCAGCCGACTAGCGGGGTCCTCAGATACGCAGTATTTT. Protein product: CASSRLAGSSDTQYF.

This clonotype was seen at least ten times. The CDR3 protein is CASSLGKDSPLHF. CDR3 DNA sequence: TGTGCCAGCAGTCTAGGCAAGGATTCACCCCTCCACTTT. The chain uses TRBV12-3 or TRBV12-4 and TRBJ1-6; D is unresolved. CDR3 length: 13 amino acids. V lost 5 bases and J lost 8, with 10 bases in between.

There are a few counts of this clonotype. This rearrangement joins TRBV20-1 to TRBJ1-2; D is undetermined. The V end was cut by 0 bases, the J end by 4 bases, with 6 bases between. In germline, CDR1 is DFQATT, CDR2 SNEGSKA (reference sequence). This CDR3 is built from 12 residues. Here the CDR3 DNA reads TGCAGTGCTAGAGATGACCCCTATGGCTACACCTTC. It codes for CSARDDPYGYTF.

The rearrangement joins TRBV7-2 to TRBJ2-2; D is perhaps TRBD1 (5 bases). Between the trimmed V and J ends, which lost 6 bases and 4 bases, there was a span of 15 bases. The CDR3 consists of 15 residues. Per the germline V gene, CDR1 is SGHTA and CDR2 is FQGNSA. CDR3 DNA sequence: TGTGCCAGCAGACGACCGCCGGACATCACCGGGGAGCTGTTTTTT. Encoded protein: CASRRPPDITGELFF.

The J gene is TRBJ1-2, the V gene TRBV10-3; TRBD1 matches at 9 bases. Germline CDR1 is ENHRY and CDR2 is SYGVKD. With 6 bases clipped from V and 3 bases from J, the junction kept 5 bases outside the gene matches. The CDR3 sequence is 14 residues long. CDR3 sequence: CAISKTGGDYGYTF. CDR3 nucleotide sequence: TGTGCCATCAGCAAGACAGGGGGTGACTATGGCTACACCTTC.

V usage is TRBV19 and J usage is TRBJ1-5, with 8 bases matching TRBD1. Germline CDR1 is LNHDA and CDR2 is SQIVND (reference sequence). Trimming removed 7 bases from V and 0 bases from J; junction bases left unmatched: 8. This CDR3 contains 16 residues. CDR3 loop: CASIRTGSFSNQPQHF. CDR3 bases: TGTGCCAGTATCAGGACAGGGAGTTTTAGCAATCAGCCCCAGCATTTT.

V is TRBV3-1 and J is TRBJ1-6, with TRBD1 matching over 8 bases. J was trimmed by 6 bases and V by 1 base; bases with no gene match: 5. Germline CDR1 reads LGHDT; CDR2 reads YNNKEL (reference sequence). The CDR3 extends over 16 amino acids. The CDR3 DNA reads as TGTGCCAGCAGCCAAGGATTAACAGGGGGTAATTCACCCCTCCACTTT. Its translation is CASSQGLTGGNSPLHF.

The V and J genes are TRBV20-1 and TRBJ1-6, with D perhaps matching TRBD1 (6 bases). CDR1 DFQATT and CDR2 SNEGSKA come from the germline V gene (reference sequence). The CDR3 is 17 amino acids. The V end was cut by 0 bases, the J end by 6 bases, with 18 bases between. CDR3 loop: CSARDMFEAGVNSPLHF. Here the CDR3 DNA reads TGCAGTGCTAGAGATATGTTCGAGGCAGGGGTTAATTCACCCCTCCACTTT.

The rearrangement joins TRBV5-6 to TRBJ2-4, with D unresolved. V lost 4 bases and J lost 6, with 14 bases in between. CDR1 SGHDT and CDR2 YYEEEE come from the germline V gene. There are 14 residues in the CDR3. CDR3 residues: CASSRVTPGNIQYF. Written as DNA, the CDR3 is TGTGCCAGCAGCCGAGTGACCCCGGGAAACATTCAGTACTTC.

The chain links TRBV6-1 to TRBJ1-1, with 8 bases identical to TRBD1. Trimming took 6 bases from V and 8 from J; bases not matched to a gene: 11. Germline V gene data show CDR1 as MNHNS and CDR2 as SASEGT. The CDR3 spans 14 residues. The CDR3 here is CASRADRALVEAFF. DNA of the CDR3: TGTGCCAGCAGAGCGGACAGGGCCCTCGTGGAAGCTTTCTTT.

This clonotype turned up a few times. The chain recombines TRBV20-1 with TRBJ2-2; 9 bases align to TRBD2. Germline trimming cut 6 bases from V and 6 bases from J; bases unmatched to any gene: 11. This CDR3 has 15 residues. The germline V gene encodes CDR1 DFQATT and CDR2 SNEGSKA (reference sequence). The CDR3 sequence: CSAPYSGSVAGELFF. Here the CDR3 DNA reads TGCAGTGCCCCCTATAGCGGGAGTGTCGCCGGGGAGCTGTTTTTT.

This clonotype turned up a few times. The V and J genes are TRBV2 and TRBJ2-1, with D possibly TRBD2 on 6 matching bases. V shed 2 bases and J shed 9 bases, with 14 bases lying between them. This CDR3 is 14 amino acids long. Per the germline V gene, CDR1 is SNHLY and CDR2 is FYNNEI. In DNA, the CDR3 is TGTGCCAGCAGTGAACGATGGGGTAGCGGTGAGCAGTTCTTC. The encoded protein is CASSERWGSGEQFF.

This clonotype has more than one count but fewer than ten. The CDR3: CATNPGNTEAFF. CDR3 bases: TGTGCCACCAACCCGGGGAACACTGAAGCTTTCTTT. The V gene is TRBV6-2 or TRBV6-3, the J gene TRBJ1-1; D ambiguous. This CDR3 spans 12 amino acids. V lost 10 bases to trimming and J lost 1 base, with 10 bases between them. Germline CDR1 reads MNHEY; CDR2 reads SVGEGT.

J is TRBJ1-5 and V is TRBV27, with 10 bases that match TRBD1. Per germline, CDR1 MNHEY and CDR2 SMNVEV (reference sequence). CDR3 size: 16 residues. The V gene end was trimmed by 0 bases and the J gene end by 9 bases; junction bases not matched to a gene: 8. DNA for the CDR3: TGTGCCAGCAGTTTATCGTCCGGGACAGGGGTTGGGCCCCAGCATTTT. Protein product: CASSLSSGTGVGPQHF.

This clonotype was detected many times. The chain recombines TRBV5-1 with TRBJ1-1; D is unresolved. CDR3 size: 14 residues. Germline values: CDR1 SGHRS, CDR2 YFSETQ. The V end was cut by 4 bases, the J end by 2 bases, with 12 bases between. The CDR3: CASSPWTANTEAFF. CDR3 nucleotide sequence: TGCGCCAGCAGCCCCTGGACGGCTAACACTGAAGCTTTCTTT.

The rearrangement links TRBV29-1 to TRBJ2-7, with 8 nucleotides matching TRBD1. The CDR3 loop spans 12 amino acids. Losses at the gene ends were 7 bases for V and 5 bases for J; bases not matched to a gene: 7. Per the germline V gene, CDR1 is SQVTM and CDR2 is ANQGSEA. CDR3 in DNA: TGCAGCGCCATACAGGGGGTCAACGAGCAGTACTTC. Translation gives CSAIQGVNEQYF.

This clonotype was picked up one time. J is TRBJ2-5 and V is TRBV11-2; 10 bases align to TRBD2. The CDR3 consists of 17 residues. CDR1 and CDR2 from the germline V gene are SGHAT and FQNNGV. V trimming: 5 bases; J trimming: 0 bases; junction bases outside the gene matches: 9. In nucleotides, the CDR3 is TGTGCCAGCAGCCCGGTCGGACTAGCGGCGAACCAAGAGACCCAGTACTTC. Translating it yields CASSPVGLAANQETQYF.

This clonotype showed up just a few times. The chain couples TRBV5-6 to TRBJ1-3, with D possibly TRBD1 on 5 matching bases. V was shortened by 4 bases and J by 2 bases, with 16 bases between the two germline ends. This CDR3 has 16 residues. The germline CDR1 and CDR2 sequences are SGHDT and YYEEEE. In DNA form, the CDR3 reads TGTGCCAGCAGCAACCCGATGGGACGCACTGGAAACACCATATATTTT. Residues: CASSNPMGRTGNTIYF. The full variable domain, its missing parts supplied by reference TRBV5-6 and TRBJ1-3, is DAGVTQSPTHLIKTRGQQVTLRCSPKSGHDTVSWYQQALGQGPQFIFQYYEEEERQRGNFPDRFSGHQFPNYSSELNVNALLLGDSALYLCASSNPMGRTGNTIYFGEGSWLTVV.